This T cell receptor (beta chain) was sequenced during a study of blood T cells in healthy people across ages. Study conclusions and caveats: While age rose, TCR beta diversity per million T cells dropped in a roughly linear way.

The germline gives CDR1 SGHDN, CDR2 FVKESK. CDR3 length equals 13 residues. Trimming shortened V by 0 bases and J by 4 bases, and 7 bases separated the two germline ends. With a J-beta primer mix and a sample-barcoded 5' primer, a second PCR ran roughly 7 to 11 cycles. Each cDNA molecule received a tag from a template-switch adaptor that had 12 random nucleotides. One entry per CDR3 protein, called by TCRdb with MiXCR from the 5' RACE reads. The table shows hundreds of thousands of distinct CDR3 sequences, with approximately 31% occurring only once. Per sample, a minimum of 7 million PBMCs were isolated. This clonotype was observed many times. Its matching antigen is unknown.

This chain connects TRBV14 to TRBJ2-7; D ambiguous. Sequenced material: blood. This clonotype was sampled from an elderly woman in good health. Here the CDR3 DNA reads TGTGCCAGCAGCCAAGATCCTGAGTACGAGCAGTACTTC. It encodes CASSQDPEYEQYF.